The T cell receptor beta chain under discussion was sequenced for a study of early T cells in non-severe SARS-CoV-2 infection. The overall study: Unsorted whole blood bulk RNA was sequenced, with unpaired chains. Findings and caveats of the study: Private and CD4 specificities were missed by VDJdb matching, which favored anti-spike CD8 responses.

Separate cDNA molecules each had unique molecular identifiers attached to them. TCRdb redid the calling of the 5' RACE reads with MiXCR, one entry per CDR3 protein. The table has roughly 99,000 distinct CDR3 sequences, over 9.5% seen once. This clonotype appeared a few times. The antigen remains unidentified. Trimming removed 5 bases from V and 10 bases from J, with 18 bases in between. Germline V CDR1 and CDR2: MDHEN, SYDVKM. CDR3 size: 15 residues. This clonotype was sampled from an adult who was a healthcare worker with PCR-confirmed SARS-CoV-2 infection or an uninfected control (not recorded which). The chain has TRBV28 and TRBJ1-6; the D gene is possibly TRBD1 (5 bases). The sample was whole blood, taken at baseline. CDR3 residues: CASSIWGEPGSPLHF. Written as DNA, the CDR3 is TGTGCCAGCAGTATCTGGGGGGAACCGGGATCACCCCTCCACTTT. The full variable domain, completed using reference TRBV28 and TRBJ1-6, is DVKVTQSSRYLVKRTGEKVFLECVQDMDHENMFWYRQDPGLGLRLIYFSYDVKMKEKGDIPEGYSVSREKKERFSLILESASTNQTSMYLCASSIWGEPGSPLHFGNGTRLTVT.